This TCR beta chain was captured by sequencing in a study of shared clonotypes between healthy human individuals. Study-wide points: On the whole, naive subsets had larger estimated richness than memory subsets had. The generation probabilities recorded for non-shared clonotypes fell below those of clonotypes shared by all four donors.

In the naive CD8 group, cells lacked CD45RO and were positively selected for CCR7, so terminally differentiated effector memory CD45RA+ cells were left out. The donors, healthy adults who were HIV-negative, had experienced no recent acute infections or vaccinations. The junction had 5 bases not matched to a gene; V was cut back by 0 bases and J by 7 bases. Per the germline V gene, CDR1 is SGDLS and CDR2 is YYNGEE. CDR3 length equals 15 residues. A word on this clone: Its antigen is unidentified.

The test was conducted at deep level. Generated by immunoSEQ multiplex PCR, the TCRdb table keeps only in-frame clones and is missing some. Of approximately 1.9 million clones listed, 80% to 95% are singletons. The chain recombines TRBV9 with TRBJ2-1; 9 bases match TRBD2. The sequencing input was naive CD8+ T cells from PBMCs. The clonotype comes from a man between 18 and 29 years old in good health. Some clones in this sample may be carry-over from other donors' samples. The chain's CDR3 is CASSVAQREANEQFF. The CDR3 DNA follows: TGTGCCAGCAGCGTAGCACAGCGGGAGGCAAATGAGCAGTTCTTC.